This TCR beta chain was observed in a study of cytomegalovirus exposure and HLA in healthy donors. The CDR3 contains 14 residues. CDR1 is SGHAT and CDR2 is FQNNGV in the germline V gene. V lost 5 bases, J lost 3 bases, and 10 bases lay in between. The protocol was immunoSEQ multiplex PCR, while the TCRdb copy is restricted to in-frame clones and leaves out a portion. This sample carries under 65,000 clones, roughly 94% of them seen once, and the ten largest clones take around 5.5%. Note on this clone: Its antigen remains unidentified.

Whole-study findings and limits: Reports indicated that the classifier achieved high specificity and sensitivity in diagnosing cytomegalovirus status.

The sequenced sample consisted of PBMCs. The chain is built from TRBV11-2 and TRBJ2-2; D remains ambiguous. The clonotype originates from a young woman in good health and CMV-seropositive. The CDR3 is CASSHSAYTGELFF. The CDR3 DNA reads TGTGCCAGCAGCCACTCAGCGTACACCGGGGAGCTGTTTTTT.